The sequence of this T cell receptor (beta chain) was determined in a study of blood T cell repertoires in COVID-19. Overall study context: The study drew acute and convalescent COVID-19 samples from the United States, Italy and Spain. PBMCs, B-cell-depleted T cells, or T cells provided the cDNA or gDNA that made up the material.

The authors' processing: The authors estimated nucleated cell counts from reference gene primer amplification. The method was immunoSEQ multiplex PCR; TCRdb's version includes in-frame clones alone and lacks a portion of them. The V and J calls and clone size come from that table; D and trimming were worked out from the DNA. The sample records about 21,000 clones, around 80% being singletons. In germline, CDR1 is LGHDT, CDR2 YNNKEL (reference sequence). The CDR3 extends over 12 amino acids. Trimming removed 3 bases from V and 0 bases from J, with 3 bases in between. The sample consisted of peripheral blood. The TCR was taken from a man older than 75 with active or convalescent COVID-19. V gene TRBV3-1 (or the pseudogene TRBV3-2) combines with J gene TRBJ2-7, with D unclear. The CDR3 DNA reads as TGTGCCAGCAGCCAGTACTCCTACGAGCAGTACTTC. Translating it yields CASSQYSYEQYF.